Below are 30 T cell receptor beta chains sequenced from a single sample in a study of T cell changes during pregnancy in multiple sclerosis. Only in-frame clones appear in the TCRdb table, and some are missing; sequencing was by immunoSEQ multiplex PCR. The table lists about 77,000 clones, 93% of them singletons. The sequencing here drew on peripheral blood, taken after pregnancy. These receptors were collected from a female donor in good health, enrolled as a control in a pregnancy study.

V and J are TRBV28 and TRBJ2-5, with 8 bases identical to TRBD2. Trimming removed 4 bases from V and 5 bases from J; junction bases left unmatched: 9. The length of the CDR3 is 15 residues. Germline V gene data show CDR1 as MDHEN and CDR2 as SYDVKM. CDR3 coding DNA: TGTGCCAGCAGTTCCCCAGCGGGAGTTCTGGAGACCCAGTACTTC. This sequence encodes CASSSPAGVLETQYF.

The chain combines TRBV4-2 with TRBJ2-4; maybe TRBD2 (6 bases). From germline, CDR1 is LGHNA and CDR2 YNFKEQ. The CDR3 is 16 residues long. The V end lost 5 bases, the J end lost 0 bases, and 14 bases lay between the germline ends. The CDR3 DNA follows: TGTGCCAGCAGCGGCGGAGGGATAATAGCCAAAAACATTCAGTACTTC. Amino acid sequence: CASSGGGIIAKNIQYF.

V usage is TRBV19 and J usage is TRBJ1-6; 7 bases are a match to TRBD1. Germline assignment: CDR1 LNHDA and CDR2 SQIVND (reference sequence). The CDR3 length is 13 residues. V was pared by 6 bases and J by 10 bases, with 6 bases of the junction left unmatched. The CDR3 DNA is TGTGCCAGTAGAGACAGGGAAGGCTCACCCCTCCACTTT. Translating gives CASRDREGSPLHF.

The chain combines TRBV15 with TRBJ1-1; D remains ambiguous. With 3 bases removed from V and 1 base from J, the gap between germline ends came to 12 bases. The CDR3 runs 15 residues. Germline V gives CDR1 LNHNV, CDR2 YYDKDF (reference sequence). The CDR3 loop reads CATSREVTSNTEAFF. The DNA for the CDR3 is TGTGCCACCAGCAGGGAGGTAACTTCGAACACTGAAGCTTTCTTT. Using reference TRBV15 and TRBJ1-1 for the parts outside the CDR3, the full variable domain is DAMVIQNPRYQVTQFGKPVTLSCSQTLNHNVMYWYQQKSSQAPKLLFHYYDKDFNNEADTPDNFQSRRPNTSFCFLDIRSPGLGDTAMYLCATSREVTSNTEAFFGQGTRLTVV.

This clone was detected once. The rearrangement joins TRBV28 to TRBJ2-7, with a tentative D call TRBD1 (6 bases). This CDR3 has 13 amino acids. The V gene lost 2 bases and the J gene lost 5 bases, with 10 bases spanning the gap. In germline, CDR1 is MDHEN, CDR2 SYDVKM. The CDR3 protein is CASSLRQVHEQYF. Written as DNA, the CDR3 is TGTGCCAGCAGTTTACGACAGGTCCACGAGCAGTACTTC.

V gene TRBV6-1 combines with J gene TRBJ1-5, with D hard to call. Germline assignment: CDR1 MNHNS and CDR2 SASEGT. V gave up 5 bases and J gave up 6 bases, with 8 bases separating them. This CDR3 contains 12 residues. The CDR3 loop is CASSFAAQPQHF. CDR3 bases: TGTGCCAGCAGTTTCGCGGCTCAGCCCCAGCATTTT.

The genes are TRBV7-9 and TRBJ1-4, with TRBD1 identical over 9 bases. The CDR3 extends over 14 amino acids. Per the germline V gene, CDR1 is SEHNR and CDR2 is FQNEAQ (reference sequence). V lost 5 bases and J lost 8; bases outside the gene matches: 6. The CDR3 sequence: CASSGDRVYEKLFF. The CDR3 DNA follows: TGTGCCAGCAGCGGGGACAGGGTATACGAAAAACTGTTTTTT.

The chain is built from TRBV5-6 and TRBJ1-1; 9 nucleotides align to TRBD1. V shed 4 bases and J 0 bases; nucleotides not matched to a gene: 4. From germline, CDR1 is SGHDT and CDR2 YYEEEE. The CDR3 contains 15 residues. CDR3 bases: TGTGCCAGCAGCCACAGGGGGCTTTTGAACACTGAAGCTTTCTTT. Residues: CASSHRGLLNTEAFF.

This sequence joins TRBV5-1 and TRBJ1-2, with 7 bases that match TRBD1. The CDR3 is 14 residues long. The V gene's germline CDR1 is SGHRS and CDR2 YFSETQ. The V segment lost 1 base and the J segment 7 bases; nucleotides outside the gene matches: 7. The CDR3 nucleotides read TGCGCCAGCAGCTTGAACAGGGGCGAGACTGGCTACACCTTC. Residues: CASSLNRGETGYTF.

The V and J genes are TRBV7-2 and TRBJ2-7, with 8 bases that match TRBD1. This CDR3 region has 14 residues. Germline V gene data show CDR1 as SGHTA and CDR2 as FQGNSA. Germline trimming cut 5 bases from V and 3 bases from J; bases unmatched to any gene: 6. CDR3 region: CASSTRQGIYEQYF. The CDR3 coding sequence is TGTGCCAGCAGCACCCGACAGGGGATCTACGAGCAGTACTTC.

The V call is TRBV9, the J call TRBJ2-1; the match to TRBD2 covers 13 bases. CDR1 SGDLS and CDR2 YYNGEE come from the germline V gene. Germline trimming cut 3 bases from V and 3 bases from J; bases unmatched to any gene: 9. The CDR3 sequence is 18 residues long. The DNA of the CDR3 is TGTGCCAGCAGCGCGCGGACTAGCGGGAGTCATAGCTACAATGAGCAGTTCTTC. The encoded protein is CASSARTSGSHSYNEQFF. Drawing the rest from reference TRBV9 and TRBJ2-1, the complete variable domain is DSGVTQTPKHLITATGQRVTLRCSPRSGDLSVYWYQQSLDQGLQFLIQYYNGEERAKGNILERFSAQQFPDLHSELNLSSLELGDSALYFCASSARTSGSHSYNEQFFGPGTRLTVL.

The V gene is TRBV29-1, the J gene TRBJ2-5; a weak D match, TRBD1 (5 bases). Germline values: CDR1 SQVTM, CDR2 ANQGSEA. There are 14 residues in the CDR3. Between the trimmed V and J ends, which lost 3 bases and 5 bases, there was a span of 16 bases. The CDR3: CSVDTPGSRETQYF. For the CDR3, the DNA is TGCAGCGTTGACACTCCAGGGTCTCGGGAGACCCAGTACTTC.

Comments on this clone: Because the CDR3 is missing its conserved closing phenylalanine or tryptophan, this is likely a read error. The limits of the CDR3 on the DNA are not certain, so only TCRdb's listed CDR3 is given. The V and J genes are TRBV4-1 and TRBJ2-7; the listed D gene, TRBD2, was not tested against the DNA. From its first to its last residue, the CDR3 has 8 amino acids. Germline CDR1 MGHRA, CDR2 YSYEKL. CDR3 loop: CASSQERL.

Only a few counts were recorded for this clone. The DNA for the CDR3 is TGTGCCGGGACATGGGCGAATGGCAATCAGCCCCAGCATTTT. Translation gives CAGTWANGNQPQHF. The chain links TRBV30 to TRBJ1-5; tentative D call: TRBD1 (6 bases). V was pared by 8 bases and J by 2 bases, with 16 bases between. CDR1 is GTSNPN, CDR2 SVGIG, per germline (reference sequence). The CDR3 totals 14 residues.

J is TRBJ2-3 and V is TRBV6-1; 9 nucleotides agree with TRBD2. The CDR3 spans 14 residues. With V trimmed by 6 bases and J by 3 bases, 4 bases remained unmatched. CDR1 MNHNS and CDR2 SASEGT come from the germline V gene. The CDR3 here is CASRDSGSTDTQYF. The CDR3 coding sequence is TGTGCCAGCAGAGATAGCGGGAGTACAGATACGCAGTATTTT.

The chain combines TRBV5-1 with TRBJ2-1; 7 bases are a match to TRBD2. V dropped 4 bases and J dropped 6; count of bases not matched to a gene: 10. Per the germline V gene, CDR1 is SGHRS and CDR2 is YFSETQ. This CDR3 contains 15 residues. The CDR3 sequence: CASSLPAGVANEQFF. DNA for the CDR3: TGCGCCAGCAGCCTTCCGGCGGGGGTCGCCAATGAGCAGTTCTTC.

The chain is built from TRBV15 and TRBJ2-7; 9 bases map to TRBD2. This CDR3 is built from 15 residues. Losses at the gene ends were 0 bases for V and 6 bases for J; bases not matched to a gene: 6. From germline, CDR1 is LNHNV and CDR2 YYDKDF (reference sequence). This chain's CDR3 is CATSRDRASGTEQYF. The CDR3 DNA follows: TGTGCCACCAGCAGAGATCGGGCTAGCGGGACCGAGCAGTACTTC.

This chain uses TRBV15 with TRBJ1-2; 10 bases match TRBD1. The CDR3 sequence is 15 residues long. J lost 0 bases, V lost 3 bases, and 1 base had no gene match. CDR1 is LNHNV, CDR2 YYDKDF, per germline (reference sequence). For the CDR3, the DNA is TGTGCCACCAGCAGCGGACAGGGGGCTAACTATGGCTACACCTTC. As protein: CATSSGQGANYGYTF.

V usage is TRBV2 and J usage is TRBJ2-3, with D possibly TRBD1 on 6 matching bases. The CDR3 runs 15 residues. V was clipped by 8 bases and J by 1 base, with 16 bases between them. The germline CDR1 and CDR2 sequences are SNHLY and FYNNEI. The CDR3 DNA reads as TGTGCCAGCGGGGGCCAAGCCAGGGGCACAGATACGCAGTATTTT. It is translated as CASGGQARGTDTQYF.

The gene calls are TRBV30 and TRBJ2-3; 13 nucleotides line up with TRBD2. With 4 bases clipped from V and 6 bases from J, the junction kept 10 bases outside the gene matches. Germline V CDR1 and CDR2: GTSNPN, SVGIG (reference sequence). This CDR3 spans 16 amino acids. CDR3 nucleotide sequence: TGTGCCTGGAACTGGGGACTAGCGGGAATCGCGGATACGCAGTATTTT. The encoded protein is CAWNWGLAGIADTQYF.

The V and J genes are TRBV7-9 and TRBJ1-1; D is possibly TRBD1 (6 bases). The ends were cut back, 2 bases at V and 1 base at J, with 17 bases in the middle. The CDR3 extends over 17 amino acids. Germline assignment: CDR1 SEHNR and CDR2 FQNEAQ (reference sequence). CDR3 residues: CASSLRGGRGKNTEAFF. CDR3 coding DNA: TGTGCCAGCAGCTTACGGGGGGGCAGGGGAAAGAACACTGAAGCTTTCTTT.

This chain connects TRBV30 to TRBJ1-6; D remains unclear. The CDR3 extends over 15 amino acids. Germline CDR1 is GTSNPN and CDR2 is SVGIG (reference sequence). V gave up 1 base and J gave up 8 bases, with 15 bases separating them. Here the CDR3 DNA reads TGTGCCTGGAGTGGGAGGACGGCTGGCGATTCACCCCTCCACTTT. It translates to CAWSGRTAGDSPLHF.

V and J are TRBV7-8 and TRBJ1-1; 7 nucleotides agree with TRBD1. In germline, CDR1 is SGHVS, CDR2 FQNEAQ. The trim removed 7 bases at V and 0 bases at J, leaving 20 bases unmatched. The CDR3 totals 19 residues. The CDR3 is CASTALGTASVKLNTEAFF. In nucleotides, the CDR3 is TGTGCCAGCACCGCCCTAGGGACAGCGAGTGTAAAACTGAACACTGAAGCTTTCTTT. The full variable domain, its missing parts supplied by reference TRBV7-8 and TRBJ1-1, is GAGVSQSPRYKVAKRGQDVALRCDPISGHVSLFWYQQALGQGPEFLTYFQNEAQLDKSGLPSDRFFAERPEGSVSTLKIQRTQQEDSAVYLCASTALGTASVKLNTEAFFGQGTRLTVV.

A word on this clone: The junction departs from the called germline gene at one end, perhaps through a read error. Here the CDR3 DNA reads TGTGCCAGCAGGGGACCGGGACAGGGACAAGAGGCCCAGTACTTC. This encodes CASRGPGQGQEAQYF. The rearrangement links TRBV6-1 to TRBJ2-5; 9 bases fit TRBD1. CDR1 and CDR2 (germline): MNHNS, SASEGT. This CDR3 is built from 15 residues.

The chain links TRBV19 to TRBJ2-3, with D possibly being TRBD1 (6 bases). The V end was cut by 4 bases, the J end by 2 bases, with 7 bases between. Looked up from germline, CDR1 is LNHDA and CDR2 is SQIVND (reference sequence). The length of the CDR3 is 13 residues. The CDR3 nucleotides are TGTGCCAGTAGTAGGGACAACACAGATACGCAGTATTTT. Amino acids: CASSRDNTDTQYF.

This chain joins TRBV15 and TRBJ1-1; 7 positions match TRBD1. CDR3 length: 15 residues. Per the germline V gene, CDR1 is LNHNV and CDR2 is YYDKDF (reference sequence). With V trimmed by 3 bases and J by 4 bases, 8 bases remained unmatched. The CDR3 is CATSRPAQGSTEAFF. The CDR3 DNA follows: TGTGCCACCAGCAGGCCCGCACAGGGGAGCACTGAAGCTTTCTTT.

The chain employs TRBV27 and TRBJ2-1; 7 bases line up with TRBD2. This CDR3 contains 16 residues. Germline lookup yields CDR1 MNHEY and CDR2 SMNVEV (reference sequence). V lost 8 bases, J lost 7 bases, and 17 bases stayed unmatched. This chain's CDR3 is CASSPLRGRMENEQFF. The CDR3, as DNA: TGTGCCAGCTCCCCCCTGCGCGGGAGAATGGAAAATGAGCAGTTCTTC.

The J gene is TRBJ2-3, the V gene TRBV7-2; a possible D gene is TRBD1 (6 bases). The germline V gene encodes CDR1 SGHTA and CDR2 FQGNSA. This CDR3 is built from 13 residues. V lost 4 bases and J lost 6, with 11 bases in between. DNA of the CDR3: TGTGCCAGCAGCTCGCGACAGGTGGATACGCAGTATTTT. Its translation: CASSSRQVDTQYF.

This chain uses TRBV19 with TRBJ2-1, with 10 positions matching TRBD1. The CDR3 is 15 amino acids. After removal of 7 bases from V and 2 bases from J, the junction contained 5 bases not matched to a gene. Germline CDR1 and CDR2: LNHDA and SQIVND (reference sequence). The CDR3 loop is CASTLGQGAYNEQFF. The CDR3 coding sequence is TGTGCCAGTACTCTAGGACAGGGGGCCTACAATGAGCAGTTCTTC.

The chain joins TRBV28 to TRBJ1-2; D ambiguous. Between the trimmed V and J ends, which lost 10 bases and 3 bases, there was a span of 15 bases. CDR1 and CDR2 from the germline V gene are MDHEN and SYDVKM. This CDR3 has 13 residues. The CDR3 here is CATFLTRDYGYTF. The CDR3 DNA is TGTGCCACCTTCTTAACCCGGGACTATGGCTACACCTTC.